The 30 T cell receptor beta chains in this list originate from one sample, sequenced in a study of OX40 agonist ivuxolimab in advanced cancers. Only in-frame clones appear in the TCRdb table, and some are missing; sequencing was by immunoSEQ multiplex PCR. The profile shows 95,000 to 100,000 clones, 80% to 95% of them singletons. Source: CD4+ or CD8+ T cells sorted from blood, taken in a trial of the OX40 agonist ivuxolimab. These receptor sequences come from an adult with an advanced solid tumor such as melanoma, head and neck, liver or kidney cancer.

The chain couples TRBV6-5 to TRBJ1-2; 9 bases match TRBD1. J lost 6 bases, V lost 5 bases, and 7 bases had no gene match. The CDR3 spans 14 residues. Germline lookup yields CDR1 MNHEY and CDR2 SVGAGI. DNA of the CDR3: TGTGCCAGCAGTACCCGGACAGGGGTTGATGGCTACACCTTC. This translates into CASSTRTGVDGYTF.

The chain recombines TRBV7-9 with TRBJ2-1; a possible D gene is TRBD1 (6 bases). Germline lookup yields CDR1 SEHNR and CDR2 FQNEAQ (reference sequence). V lost 7 bases and J 4 bases, leaving 11 bases between the germline ends. This CDR3 spans 13 amino acids. CDR3 in DNA: TGTGCCAGCAAACAGGGCTCTTACAATGAGCAGTTCTTC. As protein: CASKQGSYNEQFF.

The V and J genes are TRBV13 and TRBJ1-1; no firm D call. The CDR3 length is 14 residues. The V gene's germline CDR1 is PRHDT and CDR2 FYEKMQ (reference sequence). Between the trimmed V and J ends, which lost 5 bases and 6 bases, there was a span of 16 bases. CDR3 sequence (DNA): TGTGCCAGCAGCCCCCGTGAGCGGATCCCTGAAGCTTTCTTT. Its translation: CASSPRERIPEAFF.

This clone was recorded only once. The genes are TRBV7-3 and TRBJ2-2; D not certain. Trimming removed 1 base from V and 7 bases from J, with 10 bases in between. The length of the CDR3 is 14 residues. Germline V gene data show CDR1 as SGHTA and CDR2 as FQGTGA. CDR3 in amino acids: CASSLSRVGGELFF. CDR3 nucleotides: TGTGCCAGCAGCTTAAGCCGGGTTGGCGGGGAGCTGTTTTTT.

The chain joins TRBV4-3 to TRBJ2-7; 8 bases fit TRBD1. Germline V gene lookup returns CDR1 LGHNA and CDR2 YSLEER. With 1 base clipped from V and 2 bases from J, the junction kept 10 bases outside the gene matches. The CDR3 contains 17 residues. DNA of the CDR3: TGCGCCAGCAGCCAAGCCGGACTCGGACAGGGACCCTACGAGCAGTACTTC. It encodes CASSQAGLGQGPYEQYF.

The rearrangement links TRBV11-2 to TRBJ1-1; D remains unclear. This CDR3 has 13 residues. The germline V and J ends were trimmed by 7 bases and 1 base, with 10 bases remaining between them. The V gene's germline CDR1 is SGHAT and CDR2 FQNNGV. Here the CDR3 reads CASIPKGNTEAFF. For the CDR3, the DNA is TGTGCCAGCATCCCGAAGGGGAACACTGAAGCTTTCTTT.

This chain links TRBV15 with TRBJ2-7; D remains unclear. CDR3 size: 12 residues. The V gene's germline CDR1 is LNHNV and CDR2 YYDKDF (reference sequence). Trimming removed 3 bases from V and 5 bases from J, with 8 bases in between. The CDR3 spells CATSSTSNEQYF. The CDR3 coding sequence is TGTGCCACCAGCAGTACATCCAACGAGCAGTACTTC.

The V gene is TRBV7-2, the J gene TRBJ2-3; D is unclear. This CDR3 is 15 amino acids long. CDR1 and CDR2 (germline): SGHTA, FQGNSA. Between the trimmed V and J ends, which lost 5 bases and 5 bases, there was a span of 17 bases. In DNA form, the CDR3 reads TGTGCCAGCAGCGTTGACGTACCTTGGAGAGATACGCAGTATTTT. It encodes CASSVDVPWRDTQYF. Together with reference TRBV7-2 and TRBJ2-3, the CDR3 gives the full variable domain: GAGVSQSPSNKVTEKGKDVELRCDPISGHTALYWYRQSLGQGLEFLIYFQGNSAPDKSGLPSDRFSAERTGGSVSTLTIQRTQQEDSAVYLCASSVDVPWRDTQYFGPGTRLTVL.

The V gene is TRBV4-2, the J gene TRBJ2-3; 11 bases align to TRBD1. CDR1 is LGHNA, CDR2 YNFKEQ, per germline. The V and J ends lost 4 bases and 6 bases, in that order; junction bases with no gene match: 12. The CDR3 covers 17 residues. In nucleotides, the CDR3 is TGTGCCAGCAGCCTCGGTTCTGGGACAGGGGGTCTGGATACGCAGTATTTT. Protein sequence: CASSLGSGTGGLDTQYF.

The gene calls are TRBV29-1 and TRBJ1-1; unclear D gene. This CDR3 comprises 12 residues. Trimming took 7 bases from V and 4 from J, leaving 13 bases between them. The germline V gene encodes CDR1 SQVTM and CDR2 ANQGSEA. The CDR3 is CSAGRGSTEAFF. The DNA of the CDR3 is TGCAGCGCTGGACGGGGTTCCACTGAAGCTTTCTTT.

The rearrangement links TRBV15 to TRBJ2-7; either TRBD1 or TRBD2 may supply D (8 bases each). Germline assignment: CDR1 LNHNV and CDR2 YYDKDF (reference sequence). The ends were cut back, 2 bases at V and 4 bases at J, with 27 bases in the middle. The CDR3 totals 19 residues. The CDR3 nucleotides read TGTGCCACCAGCAGATCCGGGGGGGACAGGCTCCGAGGCGGGTACGAGCAGTACTTC. Its translation: CATSRSGGDRLRGGYEQYF.

The rearrangement uses TRBV30 and TRBJ1-1, with D unclear. V lost 2 bases and J 3 bases, leaving 4 bases between the germline ends. This CDR3 is 11 amino acids long. The germline CDR1 and CDR2 sequences are GTSNPN and SVGIG (reference sequence). The DNA for the CDR3 is TGTGCCTGGAGTCAGGACACTGAAGCTTTCTTT. It yields the protein CAWSQDTEAFF. Full variable domain (outside the CDR3, taken from reference TRBV30 and TRBJ1-1): SQTIHQWPATLVQPVGSPLSLECTVEGTSNPNLYWYRQAAGRGLQLLFYSVGIGQISSEVPQNLSASRPQDRQFILSSKKLLLSDSGFYLCAWSQDTEAFFGQGTRLTVV.

V is TRBV19 and J is TRBJ1-1; a possible D gene is TRBD1 (6 bases). The CDR3 sequence is 14 residues long. Trimming removed 10 bases at V and 1 base at J, with 16 bases between. Germline V CDR1 and CDR2: LNHDA, SQIVND (reference sequence). The CDR3 nucleotides read TGTGCCACCTCCCTTGACAGGACGAACACTGAAGCTTTCTTT. Protein sequence: CATSLDRTNTEAFF.

In this sample, this clone turned up a few times. The genes are TRBV10-2 and TRBJ2-7; D not certain. The germline V gene encodes CDR1 WSHSY and CDR2 SAAADI. The CDR3 consists of 12 residues. Trimming cost V 6 bases and J 0 bases, with 6 bases left between them. For the CDR3, the DNA is TGCGCCAGCAGCGGCCTCTCCTACGAGCAGTACTTC. Its protein is CASSGLSYEQYF.

The J gene is TRBJ2-5, the V gene TRBV29-1, with TRBD1 matching 7 bases. Germline CDR1 and CDR2: SQVTM and ANQGSEA. V shed 4 bases, J shed 12 bases, and the junction held 11 bases outside the gene matches. The CDR3 spans 12 residues. CDR3 nucleotide sequence: TGCAGCGTTGGACAGGGTCCCCCAATCAAGTACTTC. Its protein is CSVGQGPPIKYF.

The chain uses TRBV18 and TRBJ2-5; D gene unclear. V shed 0 bases and J shed 5 bases, with 10 bases lying between them. Germline CDR1 and CDR2: KGHSH and LQKENI. The CDR3 consists of 14 residues. CDR3 residues: CASSPPVSGETQYF. For the CDR3, the DNA is TGTGCCAGCTCACCACCGGTTTCGGGCGAGACCCAGTACTTC. Full variable domain (missing parts from reference TRBV18 and TRBJ2-5): NAGVMQNPRHLVRRRGQEARLRCSPMKGHSHVYWYRQLPEEGLKFMVYLQKENIIDESGMPKERFSAEFPKEGPSILRIQQVVRGDSAAYFCASSPPVSGETQYFGPGTRLLVL.

The J gene is TRBJ2-2, the V gene TRBV7-3; unclear D gene. This CDR3 region has 13 residues. Trimming took 3 bases from V and 4 from J, leaving 6 bases between them. The germline gives CDR1 SGHTA, CDR2 FQGTGA. CDR3 nucleotides: TGTGCCAGCAGCTTTACGGCCACCGGGGAGCTGTTTTTT. This translates into CASSFTATGELFF.

This sequence joins TRBV14 and TRBJ2-5; TRBD2 is a possible D gene (5 bases). With 1 base removed from V and 1 base from J, the gap between germline ends came to 7 bases. The CDR3 covers 14 residues. Germline loops: CDR1 SGHDN, CDR2 FVKESK. CDR3 DNA: TGTGCCAGCAGCCAAGGGAGGCCCCAAGAGACCCAGTACTTC. This codes for CASSQGRPQETQYF.

V is TRBV28 and J is TRBJ2-3, with D perhaps TRBD2 (6 bases). Germline V gives CDR1 MDHEN, CDR2 SYDVKM. The CDR3 length is 13 residues. V was trimmed by 6 bases and J by 9 bases, leaving 16 bases between them. CDR3 DNA sequence: TGTGCCAGCAGGAGGGGCGGGGTCACGACGCAGTATTTT. As protein: CASRRGGVTTQYF.

This chain links TRBV6-5 with TRBJ2-3; D possibly corresponds to TRBD2 (5 bases). Trimming removed 0 bases at V and 5 bases at J, with 12 bases between. CDR3 length equals 15 residues. In germline, CDR1 is MNHEY, CDR2 SVGAGI. CDR3 residues: CASSYSSIAGDTQYF. In DNA, the CDR3 is TGTGCCAGCAGTTACTCTAGTATCGCGGGAGATACGCAGTATTTT.

J is TRBJ2-5 and V is TRBV6-1; possibly TRBD1 or TRBD2 for D (6 bases each). The CDR3 extends over 15 amino acids. Germline V gives CDR1 MNHNS, CDR2 SASEGT. V lost 2 bases to trimming and J lost 4 bases, with 14 bases between them. The CDR3 DNA reads as TGTGCCAGCAGTGAATTCTATGGAGGGGGAGAGACCCAGTACTTC. It yields the protein CASSEFYGGGETQYF.

The chain couples TRBV6-1 to TRBJ1-1; TRBD1 aligns across 10 bases. The germline V gene has CDR1 MNHNS and CDR2 SASEGT. The CDR3 sequence is 15 residues long. V lost 5 bases to trimming and J lost 6 bases; unmatched junction nucleotides: 9. The CDR3 is CASSTLTTGGSEAFF. In nucleotides, the CDR3 is TGTGCCAGCAGTACCCTCACGACAGGGGGCTCTGAAGCTTTCTTT.

The J gene is TRBJ2-7, the V gene TRBV7-2; 11 positions agree with TRBD1. Germline V gene lookup returns CDR1 SGHTA and CDR2 FQGNSA. The trim removed 1 base at V and 2 bases at J, leaving 1 base unmatched. This CDR3 has 15 amino acids. CDR3 protein: CASSLGDRGTYEQYF. The CDR3 nucleotides are TGTGCCAGCAGCTTAGGGGACAGGGGGACCTACGAGCAGTACTTC.

This clone was observed a handful of times. V is TRBV7-3 and J is TRBJ2-1; TRBD1 agrees at 7 bases. The germline V gene encodes CDR1 SGHTA and CDR2 FQGTGA. Trimming took 0 bases from V and 1 from J; bases not matched to a gene: 6. The CDR3 loop spans 17 amino acids. The CDR3 loop is CASSLTPGQQSYNEQFF. As DNA, the CDR3 is TGTGCCAGCAGCTTAACACCGGGACAGCAATCCTACAATGAGCAGTTCTTC.

The chain couples TRBV6-5 to TRBJ2-7; D unclear. Germline V gene data show CDR1 as MNHEY and CDR2 as SVGAGI. The ends were cut back, 2 bases at V and 3 bases at J, with 8 bases in the middle. CDR3 size: 13 residues. The CDR3 nucleotides are TGTGCCAGCAGTTACGGGTCGGGCTACGAGCAGTACTTC. Protein: CASSYGSGYEQYF.

The J gene is TRBJ1-2, the V gene TRBV14; D is possibly TRBD1 (6 bases). There are 15 residues in the CDR3. V dropped 1 base and J dropped 4 bases, with 13 bases sitting between them. Germline loops: CDR1 SGHDN, CDR2 FVKESK. The CDR3: CASSQVGTLSYGYTF. The CDR3 DNA is TGTGCCAGCAGCCAAGTCGGGACACTGAGCTATGGCTACACCTTC.

This clone was recorded once. The chain joins TRBV18 to TRBJ2-2; D is possibly TRBD2 (6 bases). The V end lost 3 bases, the J end lost 4 bases, and 9 bases lay between the germline ends. This CDR3 is 14 amino acids long. Germline V gene data show CDR1 as KGHSH and CDR2 as LQKENI. In nucleotides, the CDR3 is TGTGCCAGCTCACCTTTGGGGGGCACCGGGGAGCTGTTTTTT. Translating it yields CASSPLGGTGELFF.

This chain connects TRBV18 to TRBJ2-7; perhaps D is TRBD1 or TRBD2 (5 bases each). V shed 3 bases and J shed 2 bases, with 11 bases lying between them. Germline assignment: CDR1 KGHSH and CDR2 LQKENI. The CDR3 length is 14 residues. The CDR3 sequence: CASSPRGPPYEQYF. CDR3 in DNA: TGTGCCAGCTCACCCCGGGGACCTCCCTACGAGCAGTACTTC. Drawing the rest from reference TRBV18 and TRBJ2-7, the complete variable domain is NAGVMQNPRHLVRRRGQEARLRCSPMKGHSHVYWYRQLPEEGLKFMVYLQKENIIDESGMPKERFSAEFPKEGPSILRIQQVVRGDSAAYFCASSPRGPPYEQYFGPGTRLTVT.

This clone is a singleton in its sample. This sequence joins TRBV2 and TRBJ2-7; no clear D gene. V was clipped by 8 bases and J by 6 bases, with 23 bases between them. This CDR3 has 15 amino acids. Germline loops: CDR1 SNHLY, CDR2 FYNNEI. The CDR3 DNA reads as TGTGCCAGCTCCCGCACAGAGCCTGCGGTGGGCGAGCAGTACTTC. Translating gives CASSRTEPAVGEQYF.

The gene calls are TRBV13 and TRBJ1-1, with a tentative D call TRBD1 (6 bases). The CDR3 totals 14 residues. V gave up 6 bases and J gave up 2 bases, with 13 bases separating them. Per the germline V gene, CDR1 is PRHDT and CDR2 is FYEKMQ (reference sequence). The DNA for the CDR3 is TGTGCCAGCAGTCTGGTGGGACAAAACACTGAAGCTTTCTTT. Translating gives CASSLVGQNTEAFF.